This T cell receptor (beta chain) was captured in a study of cytomegalovirus exposure and HLA in healthy donors. Germline V gives CDR1 SGHTA, CDR2 FQGNSA. V was pared by 5 bases and J by 5 bases, with 12 bases of the junction left unmatched. This CDR3 has 15 amino acids. Assay: immunoSEQ multiplex PCR; the TCRdb copy retains only in-frame clones and omits some. The table shows fewer than 400,000 clones, with 86% occurring only once. The chain links TRBV7-2 to TRBJ2-7, with TRBD1 matching over 7 bases. Sequences were obtained from PBMCs. The TCR sequence derives from a woman aged 18-29 years in good health and CMV-seronegative. For the CDR3, the DNA is TGTGCCAGCAGCCGAGACAGGGCTCATCTTGACGAGCAGTACTTC. Translation gives CASSRDRAHLDEQYF.